What follows are 13 T cell receptor beta chains derived from one specimen sequenced in a study of blood T cell repertoires in COVID-19. The protocol was immunoSEQ multiplex PCR, while the TCRdb copy is restricted to in-frame clones and leaves out a portion. The sample lists around 280,000 clones, around 90% occurring once. Sequencing used peripheral blood. The source is a woman between 45 and 65 years old who had recovered from COVID-19.

In this sample, this clone turned up a few times. Other DNA variants within this sample encode the same CDR3. The chain has TRBV7-2 and TRBJ2-2; 8 bases match TRBD2. The CDR3 totals 16 residues. Germline CDR1 is SGHTA and CDR2 is FQGNSA. Trimming at V came to 2 bases and at J to 2 bases, leaving 4 bases not matched to a gene. DNA for the CDR3: TGTGCCAGCAGCTTAATGGCGGGGGGTAACACCGGGGAGCTGTTTTTT. Amino acid sequence: CASSLMAGGNTGELFF.

This chain joins TRBV7-9 and TRBJ1-1, with D unclear. Looked up from germline, CDR1 is SEHNR and CDR2 is FQNEAQ (reference sequence). V lost 4 bases, J lost 4 bases, and 10 bases lay in between. The CDR3 runs 13 residues. CDR3 amino acids: CASSSDGGTEAFF. The CDR3 coding sequence is TGTGCCAGCAGCTCCGACGGCGGCACTGAAGCTTTCTTT. Supplemented by reference TRBV7-9 and TRBJ1-1, the full variable domain reads DTGVSQNPRHKITKRGQNVTFRCDPISEHNRLYWYRQTLGQGPEFLTYFQNEAQLEKSRLLSDRFSAERPKGSFSTLEIQRTEQGDSAMYLCASSSDGGTEAFFGQGTRLTVV.

The CDR3 sequence is CASSKTTRGRKRNQPQHF. The CDR3 DNA reads as TGTGCCAGCAGCAAAACCACCAGGGGACGTAAGCGTAATCAGCCCCAGCATTTT. The chain joins TRBV21-1 to TRBJ1-5; the tabulated D call, TRBD1, remains unverified against the DNA. TRBV21-1 is recorded as a pseudogene. The length of the CDR3 is 18 residues.

The V and J genes are TRBV6-5 and TRBJ2-3; TRBD1 is a possible D gene (5 bases). With 7 bases removed from V and 5 bases from J, the gap between germline ends came to 13 bases. CDR3 length: 13 residues. Per germline, CDR1 MNHEY and CDR2 SVGAGI. CDR3 DNA sequence: TGTGCCAGCACCCTACCAGGGTTAGATACGCAGTATTTT. Its translation: CASTLPGLDTQYF.

Worth noting for this clone: Other DNA sequences in the same sample also yield this CDR3. The rearrangement uses TRBV7-2 and TRBJ1-2; weak D call: TRBD1 (6 bases). Per the germline V gene, CDR1 is SGHTA and CDR2 is FQGNSA. Trimming took 1 base from V and 3 from J, leaving 6 bases between them. The CDR3 has 13 residues. The CDR3 bases are TGTGCCAGCAGCTTAGGACAGGACTATGGCTACACCTTC. It specifies CASSLGQDYGYTF.

The rearrangement uses TRBV9 and TRBJ2-1; D unclear. Germline CDR1 is SGDLS and CDR2 is YYNGEE. Trimming left V 0 bases short and J 5 bases short, with 12 bases between. The CDR3 extends over 15 amino acids. Here the CDR3 reads CASSVDSSLNNEQFF. The CDR3 nucleotides read TGTGCCAGCAGCGTAGACAGTTCCCTTAACAATGAGCAGTTCTTC.

The sample holds a few counts of this clone. V and J are TRBV7-2 and TRBJ1-1; no reliable D call. Germline assignment: CDR1 SGHTA and CDR2 FQGNSA. The CDR3 consists of 14 residues. Trimming removed 1 base from V and 7 bases from J, with 13 bases in between. The CDR3 spells CASSLGGYAGEAFF. In DNA form, the CDR3 reads TGTGCCAGCAGCTTAGGAGGTTACGCCGGTGAAGCTTTCTTT.

This clone showed up just once. V usage is TRBV19 and J usage is TRBJ1-5; 11 bases map to TRBD1. Germline V lookup: CDR1 LNHDA, CDR2 SQIVND (reference sequence). Trimming removed 8 bases from V and 8 bases from J; junction bases left unmatched: 2. The CDR3 contains 12 residues. CDR3 protein: CASWDRGKPQHF. The CDR3 bases are TGTGCCAGTTGGGACAGGGGGAAGCCCCAGCATTTT.

This sequence joins TRBV30 and TRBJ1-4; D uncertain. V shed 8 bases and J shed 7 bases, with 17 bases lying between them. CDR1 is GTSNPN and CDR2 is SVGIG in the germline V gene (reference sequence). The CDR3 is 13 residues long. The CDR3 bases are TGTGCCCGAGCTGGAGGCGTGGGTGAAAAACTGTTTTTT. This codes for CARAGGVGEKLFF. The variable domain in full, completed from reference TRBV30 and TRBJ1-4, reads SQTIHQWPATLVQPVGSPLSLECTVEGTSNPNLYWYRQAAGRGLQLLFYSVGIGQISSEVPQNLSASRPQDRQFILSSKKLLLSDSGFYLCARAGGVGEKLFFGSGTQLSVL.

J is TRBJ2-4 and V is TRBV5-1; D is unclear. The V end was cut by 4 bases, the J end by 2 bases, with 13 bases between. The CDR3 totals 15 residues. In germline, CDR1 is SGHRS, CDR2 YFSETQ. The CDR3 DNA reads as TGCGCCAGCAGCAGTATGAGAGGAACCAAAAACATTCAGTACTTC. It translates to CASSSMRGTKNIQYF.

This clone was recorded once. The chain uses TRBV7-3 and TRBJ2-3; 11 nucleotides match TRBD2. This CDR3 comprises 15 residues. The germline CDR1 and CDR2 sequences are SGHTA and FQGTGA. Trimming removed 5 bases from V and 2 bases from J; junction bases left unmatched: 3. In DNA, the CDR3 is TGTGCCAGCAGCAAGACTAGCGGGGTCACAGATACGCAGTATTTT. It specifies CASSKTSGVTDTQYF.

J is TRBJ1-5 and V is TRBV28; 9 bases align to TRBD1. In germline, CDR1 is MDHEN, CDR2 SYDVKM. The V and J ends lost 5 bases and 1 base, in that order; junction bases with no gene match: 3. The CDR3 totals 15 residues. The CDR3 coding sequence is TGTGCCAGCAGTCCGACAGGGGGAAGCAATCAGCCCCAGCATTTT. The encoded protein is CASSPTGGSNQPQHF.

The chain carries TRBV7-9 and TRBJ2-5, with D possibly matching TRBD1 (7 bases). The length of the CDR3 is 17 residues. Trimming removed 3 bases at V and 2 bases at J, with 19 bases between. Germline values: CDR1 SEHNR, CDR2 FQNEAQ (reference sequence). The CDR3 spells CASSFPSSRDRQETQYF. The CDR3 DNA reads as TGTGCCAGCAGCTTCCCTTCGTCGCGGGACAGACAAGAGACCCAGTACTTC.